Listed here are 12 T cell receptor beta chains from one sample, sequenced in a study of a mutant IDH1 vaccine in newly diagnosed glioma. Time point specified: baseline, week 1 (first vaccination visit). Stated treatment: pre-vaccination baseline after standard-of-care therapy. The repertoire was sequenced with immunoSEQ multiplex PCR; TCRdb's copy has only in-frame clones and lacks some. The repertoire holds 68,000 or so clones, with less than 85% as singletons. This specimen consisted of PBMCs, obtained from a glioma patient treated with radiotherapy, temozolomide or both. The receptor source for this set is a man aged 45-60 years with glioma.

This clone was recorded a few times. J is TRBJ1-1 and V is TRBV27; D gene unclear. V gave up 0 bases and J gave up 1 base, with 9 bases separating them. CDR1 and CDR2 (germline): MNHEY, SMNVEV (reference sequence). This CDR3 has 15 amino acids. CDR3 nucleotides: TGTGCCAGCAGTTTATCCCCAACGGGGAACACTGAAGCTTTCTTT. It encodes CASSLSPTGNTEAFF.

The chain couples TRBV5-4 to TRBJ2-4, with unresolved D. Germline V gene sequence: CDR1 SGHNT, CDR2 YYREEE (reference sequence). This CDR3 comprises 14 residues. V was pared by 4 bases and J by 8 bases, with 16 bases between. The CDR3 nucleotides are TGTGCCAGCAGCCCGGATACCTCTAGGGACATTCAGTACTTC. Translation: CASSPDTSRDIQYF.

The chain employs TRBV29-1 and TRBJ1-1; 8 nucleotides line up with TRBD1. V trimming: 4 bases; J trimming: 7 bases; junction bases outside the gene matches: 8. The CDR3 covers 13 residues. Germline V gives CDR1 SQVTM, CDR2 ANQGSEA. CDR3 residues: CSVVVRGPDEAFF. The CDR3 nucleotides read TGCAGCGTTGTTGTCAGGGGGCCTGATGAAGCTTTCTTT.

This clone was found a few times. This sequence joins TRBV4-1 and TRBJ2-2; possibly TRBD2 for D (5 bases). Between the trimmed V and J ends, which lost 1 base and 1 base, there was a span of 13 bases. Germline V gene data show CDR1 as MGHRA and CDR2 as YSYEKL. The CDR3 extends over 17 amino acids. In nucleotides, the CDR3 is TGCGCCAGCAGCCAAGGACTACTTGGGTGGAACACCGGGGAGCTGTTTTTT. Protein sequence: CASSQGLLGWNTGELFF.

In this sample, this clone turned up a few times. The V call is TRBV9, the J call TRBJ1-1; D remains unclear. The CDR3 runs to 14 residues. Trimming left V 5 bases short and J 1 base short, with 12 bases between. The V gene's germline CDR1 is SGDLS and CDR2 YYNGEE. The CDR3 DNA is TGTGCCAGCAGTGTTTATTACGGGAACACTGAAGCTTTCTTT. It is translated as CASSVYYGNTEAFF.

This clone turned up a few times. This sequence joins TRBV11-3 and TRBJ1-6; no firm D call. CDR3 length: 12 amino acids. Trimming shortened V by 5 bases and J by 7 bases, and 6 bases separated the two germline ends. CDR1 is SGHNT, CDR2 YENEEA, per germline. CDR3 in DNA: TGTGCCAGCAGCAACGGGAATTCACCCCTCCACTTT. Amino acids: CASSNGNSPLHF.

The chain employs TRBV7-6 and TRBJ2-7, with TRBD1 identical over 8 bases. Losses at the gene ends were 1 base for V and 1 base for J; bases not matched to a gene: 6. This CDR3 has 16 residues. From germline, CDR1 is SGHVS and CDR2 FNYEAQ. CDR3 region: CASSLGPGQGSYEQYF. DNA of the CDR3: TGTGCCAGCAGCTTAGGCCCAGGACAGGGATCCTACGAGCAGTACTTC.

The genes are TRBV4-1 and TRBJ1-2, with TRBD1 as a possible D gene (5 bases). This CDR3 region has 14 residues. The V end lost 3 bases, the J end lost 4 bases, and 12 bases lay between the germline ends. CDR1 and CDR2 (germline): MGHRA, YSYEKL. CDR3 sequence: CASSQRQGGYGYTF. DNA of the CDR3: TGCGCCAGCAGCCAGAGGCAGGGTGGCTATGGCTACACCTTC.

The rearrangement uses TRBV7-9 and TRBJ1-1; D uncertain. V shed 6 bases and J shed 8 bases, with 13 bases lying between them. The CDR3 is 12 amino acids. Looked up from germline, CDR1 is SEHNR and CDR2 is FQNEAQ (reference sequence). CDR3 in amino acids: CASSYEVGEAFF. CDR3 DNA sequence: TGTGCCAGCAGTTACGAGGTAGGAGAAGCTTTCTTT.

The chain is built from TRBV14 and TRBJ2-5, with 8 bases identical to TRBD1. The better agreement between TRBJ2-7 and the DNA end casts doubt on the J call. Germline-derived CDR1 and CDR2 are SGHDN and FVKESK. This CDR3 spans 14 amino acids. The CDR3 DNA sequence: TGTGCCAGCAGCCTCGGACAGGGTTCCTACGAGCAGTACTTC. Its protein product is CASSLGQGSYEQYF.

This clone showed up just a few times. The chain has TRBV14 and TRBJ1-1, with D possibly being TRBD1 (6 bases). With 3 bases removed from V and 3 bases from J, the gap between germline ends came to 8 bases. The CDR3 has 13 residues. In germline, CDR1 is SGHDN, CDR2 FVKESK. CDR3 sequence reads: CASSQGHYTEAFF. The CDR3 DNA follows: TGTGCCAGCAGCCAGGGACATTACACTGAAGCTTTCTTT.

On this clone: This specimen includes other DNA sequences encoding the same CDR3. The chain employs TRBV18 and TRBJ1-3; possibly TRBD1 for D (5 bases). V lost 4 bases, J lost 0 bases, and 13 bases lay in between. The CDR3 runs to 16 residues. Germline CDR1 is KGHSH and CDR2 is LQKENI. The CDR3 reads CASSRGTASSGNTIYF. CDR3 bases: TGTGCCAGCTCACGGGGGACGGCGAGCTCTGGAAACACCATATATTTT.